This T cell receptor (beta chain) was sequenced in a study of identical twins. A universal primer site was added by template switching, and unique molecular identifiers were carried by the cDNA. A single record per CDR3 protein comes from TCRdb applying MiXCR to the 5' RACE reads. Of approximately 350,000 distinct CDR3 sequences detected, 10% to 15% appear once; the ten largest clones hold just over 7%. Germline CDR1 is MGHRA and CDR2 is YSYEKL. The CDR3 sequence is 18 residues long. V was pared by 0 bases and J by 4 bases, with 22 bases between. This clonotype was seen only a few times. The same data also went into a second study, on yellow fever vaccine responses in identical twins.

This clonotype originated in a woman aged 18-35 years in good health. The rearrangement links TRBV4-1 to TRBJ2-7; D is tentatively TRBD1 or TRBD2 (6 bases each). Sequenced sample: CD8+ T cells sorted from blood. CDR3 region: CASSQDPPDSEGGYEQYF. The DNA of the CDR3 is TGCGCCAGCAGCCAAGATCCCCCCGACAGCGAGGGGGGTTACGAGCAGTACTTC.